This TCR beta chain originates from a study of regulatory T cells in long-lasting Graves disease. The V gene's germline CDR1 is KGHSH and CDR2 LQKENI. The ends were cut back, 2 bases at V and 3 bases at J, with 11 bases in the middle. CDR3 length: 14 amino acids. This clonotype was observed many times. Its antigen is not known. Regarding time point: newly diagnosed GD, antithyroid drugs for less than 3 months. The TCR library used RNA extracted from PBMCs. A blood draw put around 9 milliliters of peripheral blood into EDTA tubes. Study observations and caveats: Preferential use of TRBV28, TRBJ1-2 and TRBJ2-5 was seen in persistent disease.

Arm-PCR with iRepertoire HTBI primers amplified the CDR3 regions for these TCR beta libraries. Per the original data handling: Among the samples, under 70 TRBV and 14 TRBJ segments were identified. From the multiplex PCR reads, TCRdb called clonotypes with MiXCR, one entry per CDR3 protein. TCRdb assigned the V and J calls; the authors' analysis was not used. The sample consists of 320,000 or so distinct CDR3 sequences, 15% to 20% of them appearing once. The sample here was peripheral blood mononuclear cells (PBMCs), taken at new diagnosis, from a patient treated with antithyroid drugs. The chain carries TRBV18 and TRBJ2-7, with a tentative D call TRBD2 (6 bases). This clonotype was sampled from a female donor with Graves disease. The CDR3 reads CASSPGSGLYEQYF. The CDR3 coding sequence is TGTGCCAGCTCACCAGGAAGCGGGCTCTACGAGCAGTACTTC.